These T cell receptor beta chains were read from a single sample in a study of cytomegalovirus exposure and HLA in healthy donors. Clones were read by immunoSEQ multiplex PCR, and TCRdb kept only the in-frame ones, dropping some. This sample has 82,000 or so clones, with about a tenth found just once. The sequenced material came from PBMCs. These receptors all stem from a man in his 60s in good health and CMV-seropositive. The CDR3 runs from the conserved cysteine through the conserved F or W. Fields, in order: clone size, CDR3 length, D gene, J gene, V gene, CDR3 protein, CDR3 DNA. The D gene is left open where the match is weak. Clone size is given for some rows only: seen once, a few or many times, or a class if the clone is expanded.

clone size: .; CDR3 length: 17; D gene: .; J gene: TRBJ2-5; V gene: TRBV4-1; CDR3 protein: CASSHSGQGGFQETQYF; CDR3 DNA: TGCGCCAGCAGCCACTCTGGACAGGGAGGGTTCCAAGAGACCCAGTACTTC
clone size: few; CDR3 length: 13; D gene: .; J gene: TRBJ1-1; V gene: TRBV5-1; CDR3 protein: CASSLHSNTEAFF; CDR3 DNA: TGCGCCAGCAGCTTGCACAGTAACACTGAAGCTTTCTTT
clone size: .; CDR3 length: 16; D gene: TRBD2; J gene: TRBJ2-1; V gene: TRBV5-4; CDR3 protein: CASSLASGRTNNEQFF; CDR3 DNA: TGTGCCAGCAGCTTGGCCAGCGGGAGGACCAACAATGAGCAGTTCTTC
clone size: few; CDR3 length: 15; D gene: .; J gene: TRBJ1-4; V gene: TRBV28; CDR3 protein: CASTSTRGGNEKLFF; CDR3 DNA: TGTGCCAGCACTTCTACAAGGGGCGGTAATGAAAAACTGTTTTTT
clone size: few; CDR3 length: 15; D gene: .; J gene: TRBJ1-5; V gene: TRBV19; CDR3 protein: CASTRGGQLNQPQHF; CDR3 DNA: TGTGCCAGTACTAGAGGGGGACAACTCAATCAGCCCCAGCATTTT
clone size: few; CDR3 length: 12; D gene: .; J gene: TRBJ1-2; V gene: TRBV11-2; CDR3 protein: CASSLLPGGYTF; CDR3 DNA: TGTGCCAGCAGCTTACTCCCCGGTGGCTACACCTTC
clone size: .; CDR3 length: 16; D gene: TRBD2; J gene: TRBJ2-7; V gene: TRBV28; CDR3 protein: CASRSTSASKSYEQYF; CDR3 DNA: TGTGCCAGCAGGTCCACTAGCGCCTCAAAGTCCTACGAGCAGTACTTC
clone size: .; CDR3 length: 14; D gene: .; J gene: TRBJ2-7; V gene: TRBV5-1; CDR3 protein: CASSEDTTFYEQYF; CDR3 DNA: TGCGCCAGCAGTGAGGACACGACCTTTTACGAGCAGTACTTC
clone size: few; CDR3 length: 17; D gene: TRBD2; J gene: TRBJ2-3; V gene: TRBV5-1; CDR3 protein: CASSLWGGSGSTDTQYF; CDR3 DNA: TGCGCCAGCAGCTTGTGGGGGGGGAGCGGGAGCACAGATACGCAGTATTTT
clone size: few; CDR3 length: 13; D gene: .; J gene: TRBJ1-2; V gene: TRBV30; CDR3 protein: CAWSVQFNYGYTF; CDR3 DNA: TGTGCCTGGAGTGTACAATTTAACTATGGCTACACCTTC
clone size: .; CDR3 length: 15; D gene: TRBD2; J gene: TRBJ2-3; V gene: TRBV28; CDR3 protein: CASSGTGREADTQYF; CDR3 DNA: TGTGCCAGCAGTGGTACTGGGCGGGAGGCAGATACGCAGTATTTT
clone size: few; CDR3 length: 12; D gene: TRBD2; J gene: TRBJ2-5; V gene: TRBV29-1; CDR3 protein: CSVASGGPVQYF; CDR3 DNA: TGCAGCGTTGCCAGCGGGGGTCCCGTCCAGTACTTC
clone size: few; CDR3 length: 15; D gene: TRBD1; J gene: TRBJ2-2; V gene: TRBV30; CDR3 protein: CAWSGGRGRAGELFF; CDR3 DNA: TGTGCCTGGAGTGGGGGAAGGGGGCGGGCCGGGGAGCTGTTTTTT
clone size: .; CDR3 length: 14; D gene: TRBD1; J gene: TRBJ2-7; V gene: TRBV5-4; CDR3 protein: CASSHQTGIYEQYF; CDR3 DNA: TGTGCCAGCAGCCACCAGACAGGGATCTACGAGCAGTACTTC
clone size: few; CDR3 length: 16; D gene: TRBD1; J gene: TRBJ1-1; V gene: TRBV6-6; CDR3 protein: CASSPGDRPINTEAFF; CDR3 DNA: TGTGCCAGCAGCCCGGGGGACAGGCCAATTAACACTGAAGCTTTCTTT
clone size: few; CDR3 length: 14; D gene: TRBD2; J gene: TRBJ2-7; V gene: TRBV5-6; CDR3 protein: CASSSLAGGYEQYF; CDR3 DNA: TGTGCCAGCAGCTCCCTAGCGGGAGGGTACGAGCAGTACTTC
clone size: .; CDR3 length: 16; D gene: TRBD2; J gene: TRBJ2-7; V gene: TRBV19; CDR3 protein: CASSAGTSGRTGEQYF; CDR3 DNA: TGTGCCAGTAGTGCCGGGACTAGCGGGAGAACAGGCGAGCAGTACTTC
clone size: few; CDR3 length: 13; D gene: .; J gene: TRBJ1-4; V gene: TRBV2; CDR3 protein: CASSLTDNEKLFF; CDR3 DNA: TGTGCCAGCAGTCTGACAGATAATGAAAAACTGTTTTTT
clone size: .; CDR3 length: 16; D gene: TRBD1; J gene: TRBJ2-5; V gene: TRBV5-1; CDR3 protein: CASSHRDRSPKETQYF; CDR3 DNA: TGCGCCAGCAGCCATCGGGACAGAAGCCCAAAAGAGACCCAGTACTTC
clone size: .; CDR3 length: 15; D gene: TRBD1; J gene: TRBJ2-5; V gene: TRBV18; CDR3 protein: CASSPPTQGTKTQYF; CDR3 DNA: TGTGCCAGCTCACCACCAACACAGGGGACGAAGACCCAGTACTTC
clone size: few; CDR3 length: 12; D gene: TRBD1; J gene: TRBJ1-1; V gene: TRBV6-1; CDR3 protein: CASSEPGQGAFF; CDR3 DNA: TGTGCCAGCAGTGAACCGGGACAGGGGGCTTTCTTT
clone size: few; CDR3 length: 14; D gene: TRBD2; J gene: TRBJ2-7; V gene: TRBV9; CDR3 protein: CASSGSGTSYEQYF; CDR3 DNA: TGTGCCAGCAGCGGTTCCGGGACTAGCTACGAGCAGTACTTC
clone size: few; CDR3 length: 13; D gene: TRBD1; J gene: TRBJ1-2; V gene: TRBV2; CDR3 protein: CASRGQGMFGYTF; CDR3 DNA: TGTGCCAGCCGGGGACAGGGAATGTTTGGCTACACCTTC
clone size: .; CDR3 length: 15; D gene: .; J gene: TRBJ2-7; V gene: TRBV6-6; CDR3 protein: CASSYSPGISVQQYF; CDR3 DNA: TGTGCCAGCAGTTACTCTCCGGGAATCAGCGTCCAGCAGTACTTC
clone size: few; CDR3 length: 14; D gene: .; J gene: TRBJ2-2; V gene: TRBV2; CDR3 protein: CASSGTIAQRELFF; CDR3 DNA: TGTGCCAGCAGTGGGACTATCGCCCAACGAGAGCTGTTTTTT
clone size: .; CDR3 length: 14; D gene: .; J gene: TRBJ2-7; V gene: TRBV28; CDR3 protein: CASTGTRGGVEQYF; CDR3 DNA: TGTGCCAGCACTGGGACACGAGGGGGTGTCGAGCAGTACTTC
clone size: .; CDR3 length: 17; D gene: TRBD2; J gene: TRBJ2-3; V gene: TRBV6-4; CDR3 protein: CASDTPPSGRITDTQYF; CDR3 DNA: TGTGCCAGCGATACCCCCCCTAGCGGGAGAATCACAGATACGCAGTATTTT
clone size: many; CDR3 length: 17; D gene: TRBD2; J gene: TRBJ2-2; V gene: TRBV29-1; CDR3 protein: CSVEDTSGGAGTGELFF; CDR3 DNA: TGCAGCGTTGAAGATACTAGCGGGGGGGCGGGCACCGGGGAGCTGTTTTTT
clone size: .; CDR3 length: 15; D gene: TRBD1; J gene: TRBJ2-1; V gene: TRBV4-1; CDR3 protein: CASSQDLGQNNEQFF; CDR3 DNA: TGCGCCAGCAGCCAAGATTTGGGACAGAACAATGAGCAGTTCTTC
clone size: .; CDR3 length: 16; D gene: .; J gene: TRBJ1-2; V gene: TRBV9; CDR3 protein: CASSAGSDASNYGYTF; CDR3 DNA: TGTGCCAGCAGCGCGGGATCGGACGCCTCTAACTATGGCTACACCTTC
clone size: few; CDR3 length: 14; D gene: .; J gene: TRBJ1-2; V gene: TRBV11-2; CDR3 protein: CASSLDRQIYGYTF; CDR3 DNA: TGTGCCAGCAGCTTAGATCGCCAGATCTATGGCTACACCTTC
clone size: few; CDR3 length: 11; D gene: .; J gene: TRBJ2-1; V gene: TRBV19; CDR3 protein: CAAGGYNEQFF; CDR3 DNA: TGTGCCGCAGGAGGATACAATGAGCAGTTCTTC
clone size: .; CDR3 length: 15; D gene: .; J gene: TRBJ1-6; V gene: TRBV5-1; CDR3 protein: CASSATDPYNSPLHF; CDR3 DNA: TGCGCCAGCAGCGCGACAGATCCTTATAATTCACCCCTCCACTTT
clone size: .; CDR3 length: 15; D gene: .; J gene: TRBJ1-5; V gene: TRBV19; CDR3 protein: CASSYSGQGNQPQHF; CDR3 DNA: TGTGCCAGTAGTTATTCAGGGCAGGGCAATCAGCCCCAGCATTTT
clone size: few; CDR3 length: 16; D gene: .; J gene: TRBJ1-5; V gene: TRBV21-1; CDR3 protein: CASSIGTEHSNQPQHF; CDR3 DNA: TGTGCCAGCAGCATCGGGACAGAGCATAGCAATCAGCCCCAGCATTTT
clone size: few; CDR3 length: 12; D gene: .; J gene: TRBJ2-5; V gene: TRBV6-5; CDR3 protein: CASTRAGETQYF; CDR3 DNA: TGTGCCAGCACAAGAGCGGGAGAGACCCAGTACTTC
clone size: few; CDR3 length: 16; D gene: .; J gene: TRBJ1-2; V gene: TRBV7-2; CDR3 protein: CASSLGGSGTNYGYTF; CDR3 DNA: TGTGCCAGCAGCTTAGGTGGATCGGGGACTAACTATGGCTACACCTTC
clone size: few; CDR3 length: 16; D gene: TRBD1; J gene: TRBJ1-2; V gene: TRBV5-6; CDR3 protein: CASSLREGQGAGGYTF; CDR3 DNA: TGTGCCAGCAGCTTGCGAGAGGGACAGGGGGCAGGTGGCTACACCTTC
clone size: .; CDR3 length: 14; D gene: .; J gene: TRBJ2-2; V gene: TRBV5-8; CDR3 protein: CASRVGQNTGELFF; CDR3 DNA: TGTGCCAGCAGAGTCGGACAGAACACCGGGGAGCTGTTTTTT
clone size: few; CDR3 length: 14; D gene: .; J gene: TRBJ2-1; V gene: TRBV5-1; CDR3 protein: CASSWMGAADEQFF; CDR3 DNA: TGCGCCAGCAGCTGGATGGGGGCCGCGGATGAGCAGTTCTTC
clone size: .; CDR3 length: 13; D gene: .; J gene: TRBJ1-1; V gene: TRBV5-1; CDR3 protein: CASSTDTNTEAFF; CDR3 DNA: TGCGCCAGCAGCACGGACACGAACACTGAAGCTTTCTTT
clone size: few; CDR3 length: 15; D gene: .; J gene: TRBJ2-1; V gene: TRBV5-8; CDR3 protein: CASQRRFSSYNEQFF; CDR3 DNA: TGTGCCAGCCAGCGGCGCTTTAGCTCCTACAATGAGCAGTTCTTC
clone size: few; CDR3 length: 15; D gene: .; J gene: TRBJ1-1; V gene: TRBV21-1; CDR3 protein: CASSKVDRGKPEAFF; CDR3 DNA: TGTGCCAGCAGCAAAGTCGACAGGGGTAAACCTGAAGCTTTCTTT
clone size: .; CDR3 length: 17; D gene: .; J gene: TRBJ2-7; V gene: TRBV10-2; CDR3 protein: CASSLSIRTSYSYEQYF; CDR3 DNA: TGCGCCAGCTCGTTGTCCATCAGGACTTCCTACTCCTACGAGCAGTACTTC
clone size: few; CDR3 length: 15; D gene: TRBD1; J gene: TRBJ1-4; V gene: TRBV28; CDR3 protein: CASSSRGTTNEKLFF; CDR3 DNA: TGTGCCAGCAGTTCCAGGGGGACAACTAATGAAAAACTGTTTTTT
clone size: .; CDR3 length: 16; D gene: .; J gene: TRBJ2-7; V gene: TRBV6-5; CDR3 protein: CASSYSGWRDSQEQYF; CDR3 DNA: TGTGCCAGCAGTTACTCCGGATGGCGGGACTCCCAGGAGCAGTACTTC
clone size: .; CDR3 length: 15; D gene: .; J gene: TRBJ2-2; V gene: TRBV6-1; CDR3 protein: CASSEGDWRTGELFF; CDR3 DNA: TGTGCCAGCAGTGAAGGGGACTGGAGGACCGGGGAGCTGTTTTTT